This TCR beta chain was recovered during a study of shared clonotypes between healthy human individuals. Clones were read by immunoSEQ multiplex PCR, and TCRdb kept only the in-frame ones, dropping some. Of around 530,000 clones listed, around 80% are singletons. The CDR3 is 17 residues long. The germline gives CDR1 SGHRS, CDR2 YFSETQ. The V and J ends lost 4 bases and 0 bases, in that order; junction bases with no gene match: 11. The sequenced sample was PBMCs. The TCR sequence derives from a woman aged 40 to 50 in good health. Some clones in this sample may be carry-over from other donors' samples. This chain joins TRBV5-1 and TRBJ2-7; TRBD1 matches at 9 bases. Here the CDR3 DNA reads TGCGCCAGCAGCCCCGGACAGGGGTTTGTATCCTCCTACGAGCAGTACTTC. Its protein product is CASSPGQGFVSSYEQYF.